The 9 T cell receptor beta chains below come from one sample, sequenced in a study of cytomegalovirus exposure and HLA in healthy donors. The PCR had 60 Vbeta and 13 Jbeta primers. Generated by immunoSEQ multiplex PCR, the TCRdb table keeps only in-frame clones and is missing some. The data contain about 140,000 clones, about 66% of them singletons. The sequenced sample consisted of PBMCs. The receptors here all came from a male donor in good health and CMV-seronegative.

J is TRBJ1-2 and V is TRBV11-2, with 9 bases lining up with TRBD1. The CDR3 is made up of 15 amino acids. V lost 6 bases, J lost 5 bases, and 10 bases stayed unmatched. In germline, CDR1 is SGHAT, CDR2 FQNNGV. The DNA for the CDR3 is TGTGCCAGCAGTTTTAATCAGGACAGGGGATATGGCTACACCTTC. It encodes CASSFNQDRGYGYTF.

This chain uses TRBV15 with TRBJ1-2; no firm D call. This CDR3 region has 15 residues. CDR1 is LNHNV, CDR2 YYDKDF, per germline (reference sequence). V lost 2 bases and J lost 4, with 14 bases in between. The CDR3 DNA sequence: TGTGCCACCAGCAGATTTAGGGAGAGGATCTATGGCTACACCTTC. Translated: CATSRFRERIYGYTF.

As regards this clone: A junction boundary mismatches the germline segment, possibly from a read error. The chain's CDR3 is CASTATGTALEDF. In nucleotides, the CDR3 is TGTGCCAGCACCGCCACCGGGACAGCCCTCGAGGACTTC. J is TRBJ2-5 and V is TRBV6-1; 7 bases are shared with TRBD1. The CDR3 totals 13 residues. The germline V gene encodes CDR1 MNHNS and CDR2 SASEGT.

This clone was observed a few times. Here the CDR3 reads CASSQELPYEQYF. DNA for the CDR3: TGCGCCAGCAGCCAAGAACTCCCCTACGAGCAGTACTTC. The chain joins TRBV4-1 to TRBJ2-7; no reliable D call. Germline V gene data show CDR1 as MGHRA and CDR2 as YSYEKL. Trimming removed 0 bases from V and 2 bases from J, with 5 bases in between. This CDR3 is built from 13 residues.

This clone was observed a single time. This chain connects TRBV6-1 to TRBJ2-5; a possible D gene is TRBD1 (6 bases). The end of the DNA aligns better with TRBJ2-7, so the J call may be wrong. The germline gives CDR1 MNHNS, CDR2 SASEGT. The CDR3 length is 15 residues. The CDR3 DNA follows: TGTGCCAGCAGTGACACCGGGACAAACCCCTACGAGCAGTACTTC. The encoded protein is CASSDTGTNPYEQYF.

A few counts support this clone. V usage is TRBV2 and J usage is TRBJ2-2; possible D gene TRBD2, 5 bases. The CDR3 loop spans 16 amino acids. V lost 11 bases, J lost 3 bases, and 22 bases lay in between. Germline V gene data show CDR1 as SNHLY and CDR2 as FYNNEI. The CDR3 nucleotides read TGTGCCCGACATAAACCGGGAACACGGGACACCGGGGAGCTGTTTTTT. This encodes CARHKPGTRDTGELFF.

This clone was counted only a few times. V gene TRBV7-2 combines with J gene TRBJ1-4, with D tentatively TRBD1 (6 bases). The V end lost 4 bases, the J end lost 7 bases, and 13 bases lay between the germline ends. The CDR3 is 14 amino acids. The germline gives CDR1 SGHTA, CDR2 FQGNSA. CDR3 in amino acids: CASSSTGSSEKLFF. CDR3 nucleotides: TGTGCCAGCAGCTCAACAGGGAGTAGTGAAAAACTGTTTTTT.

The V and J genes are TRBV5-1 and TRBJ2-7; 7 bases line up with TRBD1. The CDR3 is 15 residues long. J gave up 7 bases and V 6 bases, and 16 bases lay outside the gene matches. Germline V gene sequence: CDR1 SGHRS, CDR2 YFSETQ. In DNA, the CDR3 is TGCGCCAGCACCTGGGGGCAGGGGGAAGCTGGGGAGCAGTACTTC. Translated, it gives CASTWGQGEAGEQYF.

The chain uses TRBV25-1 and TRBJ1-2; maybe TRBD1 (5 bases). The germline V gene encodes CDR1 MGHDK and CDR2 SYGVNS. With 1 base removed from V and 0 bases from J, the gap between germline ends came to 6 bases. The CDR3 has 14 amino acids. CDR3 nucleotides: TGTGCCAGCAGTGAATGGGGGGCTAACTATGGCTACACCTTC. Translating gives CASSEWGANYGYTF.